The present TCR beta chain was sequenced within a study of regulatory T cells in long-lasting Graves disease. Study-level findings and limits: It was in persistent disease that TRBV28, TRBJ1-2 and TRBJ2-5 were favored.

This clonotype was counted at least ten times. Antigen: not known. Time point reported: newly diagnosed GD, antithyroid drugs for less than 3 months. Extracted PBMC RNA gave rise to the TCR library. The CDR3 contains 18 residues. V shed 3 bases and J 2 bases; nucleotides not matched to a gene: 13. Germline V lookup: CDR1 WSHSY, CDR2 SAAADI. Through Arm-PCR of CDR3 regions and iRepertoire HTBI primers, TCR beta libraries were built. One entry per CDR3 protein results from TCRdb running MiXCR on the multiplex PCR reads. Among some 450,000 distinct CDR3 sequences listed, around 17% were seen once. In addition, the sample was reused for a study of T cells in Graves' hyperthyroidism and ophthalmopathy. That work contributes: A set of HTBI primers served as the primers for a first-round RT-PCR of the TCR CDR3.

The chain carries TRBV10-2 and TRBJ1-2; 9 nucleotides line up with TRBD1. Sequenced material: peripheral blood mononuclear cells (PBMCs), taken at new diagnosis, from a patient treated with antithyroid drugs. This TCR was sampled from a young woman with Graves disease. CDR3: CASSDQWRRDRVNYGYTF. Written as DNA, the CDR3 is TGCGCCAGCAGTGACCAGTGGCGGCGGGACAGGGTAAACTATGGCTACACCTTC.